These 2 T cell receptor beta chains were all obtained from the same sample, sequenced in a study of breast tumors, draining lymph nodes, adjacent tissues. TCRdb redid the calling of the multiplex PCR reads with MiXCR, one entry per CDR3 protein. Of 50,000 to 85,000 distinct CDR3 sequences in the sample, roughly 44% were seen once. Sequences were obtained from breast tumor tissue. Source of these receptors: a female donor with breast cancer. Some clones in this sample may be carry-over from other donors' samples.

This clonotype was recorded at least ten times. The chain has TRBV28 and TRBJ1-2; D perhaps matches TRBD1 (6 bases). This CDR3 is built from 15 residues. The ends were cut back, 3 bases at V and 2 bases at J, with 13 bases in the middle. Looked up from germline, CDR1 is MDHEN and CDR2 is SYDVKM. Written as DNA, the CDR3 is TGTGCCAGCAGTTTTATGGACAGACGAAACTATGGCTACACCTTC. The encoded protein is CASSFMDRRNYGYTF.

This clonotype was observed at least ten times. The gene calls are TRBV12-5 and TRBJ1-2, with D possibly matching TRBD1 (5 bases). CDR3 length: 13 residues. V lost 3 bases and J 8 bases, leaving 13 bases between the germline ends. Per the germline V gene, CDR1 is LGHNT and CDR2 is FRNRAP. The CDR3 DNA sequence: TGTGCTAGTGGTTTCCGCACAGGTTCCGGCTACACCTTC. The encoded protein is CASGFRTGSGYTF.